Below are 20 T cell receptor beta chains sequenced from a single sample in a study of cytomegalovirus exposure and HLA in healthy donors. The study ran its PCR with 60 Vbeta and 13 Jbeta primers. Sequencing used immunoSEQ multiplex PCR; TCRdb keeps in-frame clones, though not all of them. Among tens of thousands of clones listed, 80% were seen once. The sequenced material came from PBMCs. These receptors were obtained from a man aged 25-40 years in good health and CMV-seronegative.

The rearrangement uses TRBV6-5 and TRBJ2-7, with TRBD1 matching 7 bases. V lost 6 bases to trimming and J lost 1 base; unmatched junction nucleotides: 9. This CDR3 has 15 residues. Per the germline V gene, CDR1 is MNHEY and CDR2 is SVGAGI. CDR3 loop: CASSLQGSLSYEQYF. CDR3 nucleotides: TGTGCCAGCAGCCTACAGGGGTCCCTTTCCTACGAGCAGTACTTC.

The genes are TRBV28 and TRBJ1-2, with 9 nucleotides matching TRBD1. Losses at the gene ends were 8 bases for V and 8 bases for J; bases not matched to a gene: 9. This CDR3 region has 13 residues. Looked up from germline, CDR1 is MDHEN and CDR2 is SYDVKM. CDR3 coding DNA: TGTGCCAGCGGGGACAGGGAGGCAGGAGGCTACACCTTC. It encodes CASGDREAGGYTF.

This clone was counted a few times. The chain joins TRBV30 to TRBJ2-5; the D gene is possibly TRBD2 (8 bases). CDR1 is GTSNPN, CDR2 SVGIG, per germline (reference sequence). The CDR3 has 16 residues. Trimming removed 2 bases at V and 5 bases at J, with 21 bases between. CDR3 residues: CAWSQGGGGRAETQYF. CDR3 bases: TGTGCCTGGAGTCAAGGGGGCGGGGGGCGCGCTGAGACCCAGTACTTC.

This sequence joins TRBV30 and TRBJ1-1, with 7 bases lining up with TRBD1. Germline CDR1 reads GTSNPN; CDR2 reads SVGIG (reference sequence). This CDR3 is built from 14 residues. The V segment lost 2 bases and the J segment 1 base; nucleotides outside the gene matches: 4. This CDR3 reads CAWSFTGANTEAFF. For the CDR3, the DNA is TGTGCCTGGAGTTTCACAGGGGCGAACACTGAAGCTTTCTTT.

This rearrangement joins TRBV4-2 to TRBJ2-7, with TRBD2 identical over 7 bases. The trim removed 0 bases at V and 2 bases at J, leaving 7 bases unmatched. CDR1 and CDR2 from the germline V gene are LGHNA and YNFKEQ. This CDR3 spans 16 amino acids. As DNA, the CDR3 is TGTGCCAGCAGCCAAGAAGGTAGCGGGTCTCCCTACGAGCAGTACTTC. It specifies CASSQEGSGSPYEQYF.

The rearrangement uses TRBV5-6 and TRBJ2-7; D is perhaps TRBD1 (5 bases). The CDR3 length is 17 residues. Per the germline V gene, CDR1 is SGHDT and CDR2 is YYEEEE. Trimming removed 0 bases at V and 5 bases at J, with 21 bases between. The chain's CDR3 is CASSLGVGVRIDNEQYF. CDR3 nucleotides: TGTGCCAGCAGCTTGGGGGTAGGGGTCAGGATCGATAACGAGCAGTACTTC.

The CDR3 DNA sequence: TGTGCCAGTAGTAACGTCGGGACAGATAATTCACCCCTCCACTTT. It yields the protein CASSNVGTDNSPLHF. The chain carries TRBV19 and TRBJ1-6, with 7 bases aligning to TRBD1. Germline V CDR1 and CDR2: LNHDA, SQIVND (reference sequence). The CDR3 is 15 residues long. After removal of 4 bases from V and 5 bases from J, the junction contained 5 bases not matched to a gene.

CDR3 in amino acids: CASSSGGLETYNEQFF. DNA for the CDR3: TGTGCCAGCAGCTCCGGGGGACTAGAAACCTACAATGAGCAGTTCTTC. This rearrangement joins TRBV7-2 to TRBJ2-1, with 8 bases matching TRBD2. Per germline, CDR1 SGHTA and CDR2 FQGNSA. V shed 4 bases, J shed 2 bases, and the junction held 7 bases outside the gene matches. The CDR3 is made up of 16 amino acids.

This clone was seen more than once but under ten times. CDR3 bases: TGCAGCGTTGGTTCGGACAGGAGCTCTGGAAACACCATATATTTT. It translates to CSVGSDRSSGNTIYF. This chain joins TRBV29-1 and TRBJ1-3, with TRBD1 identical over 7 bases. Germline loops: CDR1 SQVTM, CDR2 ANQGSEA. The CDR3 has 15 amino acids. With V trimmed by 4 bases and J by 0 bases, 6 bases remained unmatched.

V and J are TRBV30 and TRBJ2-7; tentatively, D is TRBD1 (6 bases). The CDR3 spans 13 residues. Trimming cost V 3 bases and J 1 base, with 10 bases left between them. Germline values: CDR1 GTSNPN, CDR2 SVGIG (reference sequence). The CDR3 sequence is CAWSTGTSYEQYF. The CDR3 nucleotides are TGTGCCTGGAGCACCGGGACATCCTACGAGCAGTACTTC.

This rearrangement joins TRBV25-1 to TRBJ2-1; TRBD1 might be the D (5 bases). Per the germline V gene, CDR1 is MGHDK and CDR2 is SYGVNS. The CDR3 has 11 residues. The V end was cut by 4 bases, the J end by 15 bases, with 13 bases between. CDR3 bases: TGTGCCAGCAGTGTGGACAAGTTGGTGTTCTTC. It yields the protein CASSVDKLVFF.

The rearrangement uses TRBV7-2 and TRBJ2-7; no clear D. V was trimmed by 1 base and J by 7 bases, leaving 11 bases between them. Per the germline V gene, CDR1 is SGHTA and CDR2 is FQGNSA. This CDR3 comprises 13 residues. CDR3 coding DNA: TGTGCCAGCAGCTTAGTACGGGTAGGTGAGCAGTACTTC. Translating it yields CASSLVRVGEQYF.

The CDR3 sequence: CASSPSMNTEAFF. The CDR3 coding sequence is TGTGCCAGCAGCCCTTCTATGAACACTGAAGCTTTCTTT. The chain uses TRBV4-2 and TRBJ1-1; unclear D gene. From germline, CDR1 is LGHNA and CDR2 YNFKEQ. The CDR3 spans 13 residues. Trimming removed 4 bases from V and 0 bases from J, with 6 bases in between.

V usage is TRBV29-1 and J usage is TRBJ1-4; a possible D gene is TRBD1 (5 bases). The CDR3 totals 13 residues. Trimming took off 1 base at V and 9 bases at J, with 12 bases between the two ends. CDR1 and CDR2 from the germline V gene are SQVTM and ANQGSEA. The CDR3 nucleotides are TGCAGCGTTGAAGTCACGGGGGTCCAAAAACTGTTTTTT. This encodes CSVEVTGVQKLFF. The full variable domain, completed using reference TRBV29-1 and TRBJ1-4, is SAVISQKPSRDICQRGTSLTIQCQVDSQVTMMFWYRQQPGQSLTLIATANQGSEATYESGFVIDKFPISRPNLTFSTLTVSNMSPEDSSIYLCSVEVTGVQKLFFGSGTQLSVL.

This clone was seen only a few times. The chain uses TRBV7-2 and TRBJ2-3, with 9 nucleotides matching TRBD1. Looked up from germline, CDR1 is SGHTA and CDR2 is FQGNSA. The CDR3 has 17 amino acids. The ends lost 1 base at V and 0 bases at J; junction bases unmatched: 5. This CDR3 is CASSLGRGTGSTDTQYF. The CDR3 nucleotides are TGTGCCAGCAGCTTAGGACGGGGGACAGGGAGCACAGATACGCAGTATTTT. The full variable domain, in which reference TRBV7-2 and TRBJ2-3 provide the parts outside the CDR3, is GAGVSQSPSNKVTEKGKDVELRCDPISGHTALYWYRQSLGQGLEFLIYFQGNSAPDKSGLPSDRFSAERTGGSVSTLTIQRTQQEDSAVYLCASSLGRGTGSTDTQYFGPGTRLTVL.

This chain links TRBV6-6 with TRBJ2-7, with 7 nucleotides matching TRBD1. Looked up from germline, CDR1 is MNHNY and CDR2 is SVGAGI (reference sequence). The CDR3 totals 15 residues. Losses at the gene ends were 0 bases for V and 2 bases for J; bases not matched to a gene: 4. The CDR3 DNA reads TGTGCCAGCAGTTACTCGGGACAGAGAGCCTACGAGCAGTACTTC. This encodes CASSYSGQRAYEQYF.

The genes are TRBV30 and TRBJ2-3, with D possibly being TRBD2 (6 bases). CDR3 length: 13 residues. V shed 0 bases and J shed 4 bases, with 8 bases lying between them. Germline V CDR1 and CDR2: GTSNPN, SVGIG (reference sequence). The CDR3 sequence: CAWSVLAADTQYF. Here the CDR3 DNA reads TGTGCCTGGAGTGTGTTAGCGGCAGATACGCAGTATTTT.

The gene calls are TRBV19 and TRBJ2-1; 9 bases are a match to TRBD2. The V gene's germline CDR1 is LNHDA and CDR2 SQIVND (reference sequence). The CDR3 consists of 15 residues. The junction had 6 bases not matched to a gene; V was cut back by 5 bases and J by 4 bases. CDR3 protein: CASSPKRGVYNEQFF. CDR3 DNA sequence: TGTGCCAGTAGTCCGAAGCGGGGGGTTTACAATGAGCAGTTCTTC.

The table lists this clone with a few counts. The rearrangement joins TRBV5-1 to TRBJ1-4, with TRBD1 as a possible D gene (5 bases). Germline-derived CDR1 and CDR2 are SGHRS and YFSETQ. Trimming stripped 2 bases from V and 8 bases from J, with 16 bases between. The CDR3 spans 15 residues. CDR3 region: CASSLAGTEGEKLFF. The CDR3 DNA reads as TGCGCCAGCAGCTTAGCCGGGACGGAGGGGGAAAAACTGTTTTTT.

This clone has only a few counts. V is TRBV5-1 and J is TRBJ2-2, with a weak D call TRBD1 (6 bases). The CDR3 covers 16 residues. Germline CDR1 reads SGHRS; CDR2 reads YFSETQ. The germline V and J ends were trimmed by 2 bases and 2 bases, with 13 bases remaining between them. CDR3 nucleotides: TGCGCCAGCAGCTTTGGTGGGGGCAGAAACACCGGGGAGCTGTTTTTT. Translated, it gives CASSFGGGRNTGELFF.